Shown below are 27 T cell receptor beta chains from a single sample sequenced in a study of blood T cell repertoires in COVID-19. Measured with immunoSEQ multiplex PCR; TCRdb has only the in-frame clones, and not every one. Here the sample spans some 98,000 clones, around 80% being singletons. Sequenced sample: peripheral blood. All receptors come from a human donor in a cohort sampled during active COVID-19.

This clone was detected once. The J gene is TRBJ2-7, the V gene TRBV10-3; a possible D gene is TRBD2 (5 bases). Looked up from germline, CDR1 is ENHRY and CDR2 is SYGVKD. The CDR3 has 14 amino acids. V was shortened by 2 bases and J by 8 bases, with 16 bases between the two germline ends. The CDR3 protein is CAISENGGPGKQYF. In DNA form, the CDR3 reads TGTGCCATCAGTGAGAACGGCGGGCCGGGGAAGCAGTACTTC.

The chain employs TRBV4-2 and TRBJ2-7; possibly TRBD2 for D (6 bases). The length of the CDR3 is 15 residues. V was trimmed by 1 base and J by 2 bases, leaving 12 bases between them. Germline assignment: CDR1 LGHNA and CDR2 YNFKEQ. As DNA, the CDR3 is TGTGCCAGCAGCCAAGGGGCGGGGTCTGCCTACGAGCAGTACTTC. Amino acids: CASSQGAGSAYEQYF.

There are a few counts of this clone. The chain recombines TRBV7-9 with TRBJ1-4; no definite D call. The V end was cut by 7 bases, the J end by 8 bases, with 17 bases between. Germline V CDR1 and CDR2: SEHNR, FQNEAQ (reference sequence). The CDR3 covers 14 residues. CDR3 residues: CASKVFEGGEKLFF. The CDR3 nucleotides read TGTGCCAGCAAAGTTTTCGAGGGAGGAGAAAAACTGTTTTTT.

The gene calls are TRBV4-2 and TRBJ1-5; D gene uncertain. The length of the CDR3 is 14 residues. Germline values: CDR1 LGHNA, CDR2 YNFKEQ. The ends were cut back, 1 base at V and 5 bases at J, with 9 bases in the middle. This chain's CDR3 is CASSQALRDQPQHF. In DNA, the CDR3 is TGTGCCAGCAGCCAAGCTCTCCGGGATCAGCCCCAGCATTTT.

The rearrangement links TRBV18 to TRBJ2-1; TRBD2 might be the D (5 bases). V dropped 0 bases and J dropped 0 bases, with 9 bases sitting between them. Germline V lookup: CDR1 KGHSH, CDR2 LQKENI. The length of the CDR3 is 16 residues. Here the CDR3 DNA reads TGTGCCAGCTCACCACCGTCGGGGAGCTCCTACAATGAGCAGTTCTTC. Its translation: CASSPPSGSSYNEQFF.

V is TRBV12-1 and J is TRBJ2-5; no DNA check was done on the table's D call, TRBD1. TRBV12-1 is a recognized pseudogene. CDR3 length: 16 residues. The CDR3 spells CASSPRTGGCQETQYF. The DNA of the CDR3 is TGTGCCAGCAGCCCCCGGACAGGGGGCTGCCAAGAGACCCAGTACTTC.

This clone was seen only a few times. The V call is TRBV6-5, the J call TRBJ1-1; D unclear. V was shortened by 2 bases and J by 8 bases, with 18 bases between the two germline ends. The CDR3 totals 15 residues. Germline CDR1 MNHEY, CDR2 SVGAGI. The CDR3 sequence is CASSYRPRGLSEAFF. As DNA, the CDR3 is TGTGCCAGCAGTTACCGGCCGAGAGGACTCTCCGAAGCTTTCTTT.

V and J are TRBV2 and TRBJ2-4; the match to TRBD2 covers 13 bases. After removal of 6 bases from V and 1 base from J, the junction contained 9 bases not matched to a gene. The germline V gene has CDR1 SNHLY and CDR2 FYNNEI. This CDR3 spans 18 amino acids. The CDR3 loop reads CASRARLAGGAAKNIQYF. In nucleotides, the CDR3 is TGTGCCAGCAGGGCCAGACTAGCGGGGGGAGCGGCCAAAAACATTCAGTACTTC.

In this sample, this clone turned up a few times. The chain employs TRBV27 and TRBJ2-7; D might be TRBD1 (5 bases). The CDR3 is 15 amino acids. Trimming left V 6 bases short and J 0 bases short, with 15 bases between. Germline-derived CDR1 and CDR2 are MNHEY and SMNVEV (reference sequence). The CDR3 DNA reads TGTGCCAGCAGCTCCAGACAGACTTCCTCCTACGAGCAGTACTTC. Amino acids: CASSSRQTSSYEQYF.

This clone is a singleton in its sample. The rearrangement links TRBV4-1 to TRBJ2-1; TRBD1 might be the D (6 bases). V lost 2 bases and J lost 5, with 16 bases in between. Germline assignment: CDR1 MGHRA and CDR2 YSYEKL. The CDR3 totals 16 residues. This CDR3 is CASSQQTGTRNNEQFF. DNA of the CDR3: TGCGCCAGCAGCCAACAAACCGGGACAAGAAACAATGAGCAGTTCTTC.

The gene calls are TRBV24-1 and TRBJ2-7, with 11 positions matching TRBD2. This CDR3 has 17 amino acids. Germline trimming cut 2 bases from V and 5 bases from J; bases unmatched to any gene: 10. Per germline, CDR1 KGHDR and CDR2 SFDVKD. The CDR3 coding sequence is TGTGCCACCAGTGATTACTCTCAGACTAGCGGGACGCACGAGCAGTACTTC. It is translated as CATSDYSQTSGTHEQYF.

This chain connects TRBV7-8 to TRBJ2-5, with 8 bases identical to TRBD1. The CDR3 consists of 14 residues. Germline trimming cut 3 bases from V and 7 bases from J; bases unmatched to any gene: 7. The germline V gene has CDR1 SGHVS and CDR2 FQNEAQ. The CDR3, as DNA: TGTGCCAGCAGCTTGAACGGACAGGGCTGGACCCAGTACTTC. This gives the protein CASSLNGQGWTQYF. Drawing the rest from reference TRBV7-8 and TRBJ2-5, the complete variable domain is GAGVSQSPRYKVAKRGQDVALRCDPISGHVSLFWYQQALGQGPEFLTYFQNEAQLDKSGLPSDRFFAERPEGSVSTLKIQRTQQEDSAVYLCASSLNGQGWTQYFGPGTRLLVL.

This CDR3 is CASSPSAYEQYF. CDR3 DNA: TGTGCCAGCTCACCCTCAGCCTACGAGCAGTACTTC. This rearrangement joins TRBV18 to TRBJ2-7; D remains ambiguous. Trimming pared 3 bases from V and 2 bases from J, leaving 5 bases between. The CDR3 length is 12 residues. Germline assignment: CDR1 KGHSH and CDR2 LQKENI.

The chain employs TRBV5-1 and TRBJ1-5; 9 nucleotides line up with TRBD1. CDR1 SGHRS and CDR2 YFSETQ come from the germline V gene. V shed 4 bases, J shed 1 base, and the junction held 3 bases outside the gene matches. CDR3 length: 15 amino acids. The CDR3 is CASSQGQGSNQPQHF. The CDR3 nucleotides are TGCGCCAGCAGCCAGGGACAGGGCAGCAATCAGCCCCAGCATTTT.

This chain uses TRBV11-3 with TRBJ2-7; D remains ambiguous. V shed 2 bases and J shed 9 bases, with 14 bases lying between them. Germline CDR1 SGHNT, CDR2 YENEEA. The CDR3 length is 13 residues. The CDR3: CASSLNSRAGQYF. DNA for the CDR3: TGTGCCAGCAGCTTAAACAGCCGAGCTGGGCAGTACTTC. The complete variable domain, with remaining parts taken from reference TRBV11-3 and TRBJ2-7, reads EAGVVQSPRYKIIEKKQPVAFWCNPISGHNTLYWYLQNLGQGPELLIRYENEEAVDDSQLPKDRFSAERLKGVDSTLKIQPAELGDSAVYLCASSLNSRAGQYFGPGTRLTVT.

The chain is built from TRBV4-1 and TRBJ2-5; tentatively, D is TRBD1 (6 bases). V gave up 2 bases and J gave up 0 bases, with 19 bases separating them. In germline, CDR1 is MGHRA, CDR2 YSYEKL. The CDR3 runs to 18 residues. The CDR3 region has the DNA TGCGCCAGCAGCCAAACAAGAGGGGGATTGGGGTACCAAGAGACCCAGTACTTC. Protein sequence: CASSQTRGGLGYQETQYF.

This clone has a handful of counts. This chain's CDR3 is CAIRGQLYEQYF. The DNA of the CDR3 is TGTGCCATCAGGGGACAGCTCTACGAGCAGTACTTC. This rearrangement joins TRBV10-3 to TRBJ2-7; 7 nucleotides align to TRBD1. With V trimmed by 6 bases and J by 3 bases, 2 bases remained unmatched. This CDR3 comprises 12 residues. Per germline, CDR1 ENHRY and CDR2 SYGVKD.

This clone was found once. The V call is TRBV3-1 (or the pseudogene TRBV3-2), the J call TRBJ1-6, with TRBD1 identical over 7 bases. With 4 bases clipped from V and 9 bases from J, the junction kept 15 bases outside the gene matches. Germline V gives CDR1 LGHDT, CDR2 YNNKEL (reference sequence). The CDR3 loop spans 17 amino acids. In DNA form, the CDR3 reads TGTGCCAGCAGCCGTTCGACAGGGAGCGAGGTGGGTTCACCCCTCCACTTT. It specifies CASSRSTGSEVGSPLHF.

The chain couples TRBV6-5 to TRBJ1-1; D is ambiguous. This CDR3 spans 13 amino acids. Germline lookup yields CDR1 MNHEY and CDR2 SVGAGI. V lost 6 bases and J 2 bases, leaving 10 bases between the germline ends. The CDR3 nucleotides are TGTGCCAGCAGCCAGACTGTAAACACTGAAGCTTTCTTT. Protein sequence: CASSQTVNTEAFF.

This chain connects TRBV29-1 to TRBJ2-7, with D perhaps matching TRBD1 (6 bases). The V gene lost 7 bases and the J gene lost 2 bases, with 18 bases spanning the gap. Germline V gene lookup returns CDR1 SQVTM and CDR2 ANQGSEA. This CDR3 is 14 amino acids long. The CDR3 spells CSGMTGVTAYEQYF. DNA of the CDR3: TGCAGCGGGATGACAGGAGTTACCGCCTACGAGCAGTACTTC.

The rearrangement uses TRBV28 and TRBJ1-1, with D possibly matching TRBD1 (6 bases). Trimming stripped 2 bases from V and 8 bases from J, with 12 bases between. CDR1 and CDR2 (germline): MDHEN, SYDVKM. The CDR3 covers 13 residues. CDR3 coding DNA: TGTGCCAGCAGTTTAGCTGACAGGAACGAAGCTTTCTTT. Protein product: CASSLADRNEAFF.

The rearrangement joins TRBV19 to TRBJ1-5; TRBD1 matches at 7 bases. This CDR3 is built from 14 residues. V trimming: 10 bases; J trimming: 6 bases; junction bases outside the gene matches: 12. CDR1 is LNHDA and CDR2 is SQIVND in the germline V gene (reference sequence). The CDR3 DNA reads TGTGCCACCCGAGACAGGGTAAGTGGTCAGCCCCAGCATTTT. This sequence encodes CATRDRVSGQPQHF.

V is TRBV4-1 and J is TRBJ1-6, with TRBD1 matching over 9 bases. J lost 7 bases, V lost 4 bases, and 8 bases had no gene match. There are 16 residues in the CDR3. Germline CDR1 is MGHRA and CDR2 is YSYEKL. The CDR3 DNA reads TGCGCCAGCAGCCCAGGACAGGGGAGTCGCAATTCACCCCTCCACTTT. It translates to CASSPGQGSRNSPLHF.

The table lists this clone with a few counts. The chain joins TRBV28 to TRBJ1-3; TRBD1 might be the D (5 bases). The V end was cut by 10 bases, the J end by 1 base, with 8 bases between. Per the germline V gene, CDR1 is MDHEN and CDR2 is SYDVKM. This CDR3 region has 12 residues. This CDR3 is CAIAGSGNTIYF. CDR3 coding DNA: TGTGCCATCGCAGGGTCTGGAAACACCATATATTTT.

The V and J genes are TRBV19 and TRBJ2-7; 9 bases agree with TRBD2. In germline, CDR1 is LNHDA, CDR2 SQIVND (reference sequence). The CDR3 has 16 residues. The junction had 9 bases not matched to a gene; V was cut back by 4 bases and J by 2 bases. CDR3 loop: CASSTTLAGGTYEQYF. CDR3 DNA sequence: TGTGCCAGTAGTACGACACTAGCGGGCGGAACCTACGAGCAGTACTTC.

The DNA of the CDR3 is TGCAGCGTCCAGGAGGGGGCGAGTCAGCCCCAGCATTTT. This translates into CSVQEGASQPQHF. This chain uses TRBV29-1 with TRBJ1-5, with TRBD1 matching 7 bases. Germline V gene data show CDR1 as SQVTM and CDR2 as ANQGSEA. V lost 6 bases and J lost 6; bases outside the gene matches: 8. CDR3 length: 13 amino acids.

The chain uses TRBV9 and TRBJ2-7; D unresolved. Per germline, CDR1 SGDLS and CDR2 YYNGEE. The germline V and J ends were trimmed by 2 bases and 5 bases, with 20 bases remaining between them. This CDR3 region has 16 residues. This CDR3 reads CASSVERANDLDEQYF. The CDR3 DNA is TGTGCCAGCAGCGTCGAAAGAGCTAACGATCTGGACGAGCAGTACTTC. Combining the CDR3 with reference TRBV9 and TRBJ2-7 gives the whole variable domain DSGVTQTPKHLITATGQRVTLRCSPRSGDLSVYWYQQSLDQGLQFLIQYYNGEERAKGNILERFSAQQFPDLHSELNLSSLELGDSALYFCASSVERANDLDEQYFGPGTRLTVT.